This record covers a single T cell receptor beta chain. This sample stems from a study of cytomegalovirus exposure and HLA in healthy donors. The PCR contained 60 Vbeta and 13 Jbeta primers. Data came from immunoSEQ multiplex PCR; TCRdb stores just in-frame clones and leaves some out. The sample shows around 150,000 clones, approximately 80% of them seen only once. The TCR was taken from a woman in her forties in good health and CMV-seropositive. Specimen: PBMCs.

The CDR3 sequence: CASSLPGVSTEAFF. As DNA, the CDR3 is TGTGCCAGCAGCTTGCCAGGGGTGAGCACTGAAGCTTTCTTT. The rearrangement joins TRBV5-4 to TRBJ1-1; a possible D gene is TRBD1 (6 bases). Trimming pared 1 base from V and 4 bases from J, leaving 11 bases between. This CDR3 is 14 amino acids long. Germline V lookup: CDR1 SGHNT, CDR2 YYREEE (reference sequence). Using reference TRBV5-4 and TRBJ1-1 for the parts outside the CDR3, the full variable domain is ETGVTQSPTHLIKTRGQQVTLRCSSQSGHNTVSWYQQALGQGPQFIFQYYREEENGRGNFPPRFSGLQFPNYSSELNVNALELDDSALYLCASSLPGVSTEAFFGQGTRLTVV.